Below are 14 T cell receptor beta chains sequenced from a single sample in a study of blood T cell repertoires in COVID-19. Some clones are missing from TCRdb's copy, which holds only in-frame ones; the method was immunoSEQ multiplex PCR. The table shows about 59,000 clones, with about 93% occurring only once. The source material was peripheral blood. These receptor sequences come from a man aged 80 or over with acute or convalescent COVID-19.

V and J are TRBV5-6 and TRBJ1-1; D uncertain. Germline CDR1 SGHDT, CDR2 YYEEEE. V was trimmed by 0 bases and J by 1 base, leaving 16 bases between them. The CDR3 is made up of 17 amino acids. The CDR3: CASSLGWLGGRNTEAFF. For the CDR3, the DNA is TGTGCCAGCAGCTTGGGATGGTTGGGAGGAAGGAACACTGAAGCTTTCTTT.

The gene calls are TRBV4-1 and TRBJ2-3; 8 positions agree with TRBD2. CDR3 length: 19 amino acids. Germline CDR1 reads MGHRA; CDR2 reads YSYEKL. V lost 0 bases, J lost 0 bases, and 11 bases stayed unmatched. The CDR3 DNA sequence: TGCGCCAGCAGCCAAGATTGGGTAGCGGGGAGCTCTAGCACAGATACGCAGTATTTT. Its translation is CASSQDWVAGSSSTDTQYF.

J is TRBJ1-1 and V is TRBV5-4; no reliable D call. The CDR3 runs 14 residues. Trimming pared 4 bases from V and 0 bases from J, leaving 10 bases between. The germline V gene encodes CDR1 SGHNT and CDR2 YYREEE (reference sequence). CDR3 region: CASSLTIMNTEAFF. For the CDR3, the DNA is TGTGCCAGCAGCCTGACTATAATGAACACTGAAGCTTTCTTT.

This chain joins TRBV5-1 and TRBJ2-1; 10 bases align to TRBD1. Germline CDR1 is SGHRS and CDR2 is YFSETQ. Germline trimming cut 7 bases from V and 4 bases from J; bases unmatched to any gene: 8. The CDR3 totals 15 residues. This chain's CDR3 is CASGAGTGVYNEQFF. The CDR3 nucleotides are TGCGCCAGCGGAGCCGGGACAGGGGTATACAATGAGCAGTTCTTC.

The J gene is TRBJ1-4, the V gene TRBV29-1; TRBD1 matches 10 bases. The V segment lost 6 bases and the J segment 8 bases; nucleotides outside the gene matches: 6. The CDR3 length is 13 residues. Per germline, CDR1 SQVTM and CDR2 ANQGSEA. The CDR3 DNA is TGCAGCGTGACAGGGACAGGGGAGGAAAAACTGTTTTTT. It codes for CSVTGTGEEKLFF.

The genes are TRBV5-1 and TRBJ2-7; 10 nucleotides align to TRBD1. V shed 0 bases, J shed 6 bases, and the junction held 6 bases outside the gene matches. CDR1 SGHRS and CDR2 YFSETQ come from the germline V gene. There are 15 residues in the CDR3. CDR3 DNA sequence: TGCGCCAGCAGCTTGGTGAGACAGGGGGCTGGCGAGCAGTACTTC. Amino acids: CASSLVRQGAGEQYF.

This chain uses TRBV18 with TRBJ2-7; a possible D gene is TRBD1 (6 bases). Germline-derived CDR1 and CDR2 are KGHSH and LQKENI. V gave up 6 bases and J gave up 4 bases, with 13 bases separating them. The length of the CDR3 is 13 residues. This CDR3 reads CASSPQGWYEQYF. For the CDR3, the DNA is TGTGCCAGCTCTCCCCAGGGGTGGTACGAGCAGTACTTC.

The gene calls are TRBV5-8 and TRBJ1-4; perhaps TRBD1 as D (6 bases). From germline, CDR1 is SGHTS and CDR2 YDEGEE. Deletions cut 0 bases from V and 4 bases from J, with 10 bases between. This CDR3 region has 15 residues. DNA of the CDR3: TGTGCCAGCAGCTTGGGTTCCAGGGGTAATGAAAAACTGTTTTTT. It yields the protein CASSLGSRGNEKLFF. Full variable domain (missing parts from reference TRBV5-8 and TRBJ1-4): EAGVTQSPTHLIKTRGQQATLRCSPISGHTSVYWYQQALGLGLQFLLWYDEGEERNRGNFPPRFSGRQFPNYSSELNVNALELEDSALYLCASSLGSRGNEKLFFGSGTQLSVL.

The chain uses TRBV7-2 and TRBJ1-1; D not resolved. Trimming removed 6 bases from V and 0 bases from J, with 8 bases in between. There are 13 residues in the CDR3. CDR1 and CDR2 (germline): SGHTA, FQGNSA. The CDR3 here is CASSRVMNTEAFF. CDR3 nucleotide sequence: TGTGCCAGCAGTCGGGTTATGAACACTGAAGCTTTCTTT. The full variable domain, its missing parts supplied by reference TRBV7-2 and TRBJ1-1, is GAGVSQSPSNKVTEKGKDVELRCDPISGHTALYWYRQSLGQGLEFLIYFQGNSAPDKSGLPSDRFSAERTGGSVSTLTIQRTQQEDSAVYLCASSRVMNTEAFFGQGTRLTVV.

The gene calls are TRBV5-1 and TRBJ2-1; D remains ambiguous. The CDR3 has 14 amino acids. The germline V and J ends were trimmed by 2 bases and 8 bases, with 14 bases remaining between them. Germline CDR1 and CDR2: SGHRS and YFSETQ. In DNA form, the CDR3 reads TGCGCCAGCAGCTTTAGGAGAGGAGTGGATGAGCAGTTCTTC. Residues: CASSFRRGVDEQFF.

The chain combines TRBV11-3 with TRBJ2-3; D is possibly TRBD2 (6 bases). This CDR3 has 17 amino acids. Germline V gene lookup returns CDR1 SGHNT and CDR2 YENEEA. Deletions cut 5 bases from V and 4 bases from J, with 22 bases between. The CDR3 DNA follows: TGTGCCAGCAGCGACTCCCCGGGAGCCTCCCCCCCAGATACGCAGTATTTT. Protein product: CASSDSPGASPPDTQYF.

The rearrangement uses TRBV12-3 or TRBV12-4 and TRBJ1-1; D ambiguous. The CDR3 runs to 12 residues. V was clipped by 9 bases and J by 4 bases, with 12 bases between them. CDR3: CASVNQVTEAFF. The CDR3 DNA reads as TGTGCCAGTGTCAACCAGGTCACTGAAGCTTTCTTT.

The chain links TRBV11-2 to TRBJ1-2; a weak D match, TRBD1 (5 bases). Trimming removed 5 bases from V and 8 bases from J, with 18 bases in between. The germline V gene has CDR1 SGHAT and CDR2 FQNNGV. The CDR3 runs 14 residues. CDR3 region: CASSRTSEGRGYTF. CDR3 coding DNA: TGTGCCAGCAGCCGGACATCGGAGGGCCGGGGCTACACCTTC. Full variable domain (remainder filled in from reference TRBV11-2 and TRBJ1-2): EAGVAQSPRYKIIEKRQSVAFWCNPISGHATLYWYQQILGQGPKLLIQFQNNGVVDDSQLPKDRFSAERLKGVDSTLKIQPAKLEDSAVYLCASSRTSEGRGYTFGSGTRLTVV.

Remarks on this clone: The same CDR3 is also encoded by other DNA sequences in this sample. The chain carries TRBV3-1 (or the pseudogene TRBV3-2) and TRBJ1-3; D remains ambiguous. The CDR3 is 14 amino acids. Per germline, CDR1 LGHDT and CDR2 YNNKEL (reference sequence). Trimming removed 2 bases from V and 3 bases from J, with 8 bases in between. The chain's CDR3 is CASSQTESGNTIYF. For the CDR3, the DNA is TGTGCCAGCAGCCAAACGGAGAGTGGAAACACCATATATTTT.